This TCR beta chain originates from a study of T cells after yellow fever vaccination. 5'RACE template switching added a universal primer site and UMIs to TCR cDNA. TCRdb ran MiXCR on the 5' RACE reads and lists one entry per CDR3 protein. The table has 400,000 to 650,000 distinct CDR3 sequences, 20% to 25% seen once. As for this clonotype: The antigen is undetermined.

Study results and limitations: A faster peak, day 5 versus 15, was reached by the weaker secondary response. Reappearing after the booster were most of the clones from primary vaccination (less than 97% CD4, 75% to 90% CD8). A limited proportion of clonotypes was detected within both the CD4 and CD8 compartments.

Looked up from germline, CDR1 is SGHAT and CDR2 is FQNNGV. There are 16 residues in the CDR3. Between the trimmed V and J ends, which lost 6 bases and 1 base, there was a span of 16 bases. This TCR was sampled from a man between 18 and 35 years old who received the YFV17D yellow fever vaccine. The J gene is TRBJ1-3, the V gene TRBV11-2; D perhaps matches TRBD1 (6 bases). Here the sequenced sample was PBMCs, taken approximately 20 days after the first yellow fever vaccination. The CDR3 nucleotides are TGTGCCAGCAGGTTGAAACAGGGATTGTCTGGAAACACCATATATTTT. Its protein product is CASRLKQGLSGNTIYF.